This is a list of T cell receptor beta chains from one sample in a study of T cell responses to AZD1222 COVID-19 vaccine. Data came from immunoSEQ multiplex PCR; TCRdb stores just in-frame clones and leaves some out. The top ten hold around 30% of the sample, which has 120,000 or so clones, 85% to 90% seen once. The starting material was peripheral blood, obtained on day 0 of AZD1222 vaccination. Receptors were obtained from an adult in good health. CDR3s include the opening cysteine and the closing phenylalanine or tryptophan. A D gene is named only where the DNA matches it firmly. Size is stated for part of the rows, as once, few or many counts, or as a class when the clone is expanded.

cdr3_aa	cdr3_nt	clone_size	v_call	j_call	d_call
CASSHRPAGGGTGELFF	TGTGCCAGCAGCCATAGGCCAGCGGGGGGCGGGACCGGGGAGCTGTTTTTT	NA	TRBV7-2	TRBJ2-2	TRBD2
CASSLVAGSYNSPLHF	TGTGCCAGCAGCTTAGTCGCCGGATCCTATAATTCACCCCTCCACTTT	NA	TRBV7-2	TRBJ1-6	NA
CASSKTGSEQYF	TGTGCCAGCAGCAAGACAGGGAGCGAGCAGTACTTC	NA	TRBV6-2/TRBV6-3	TRBJ2-7	TRBD1
CASSQGDRENYGYTF	TGTGCCAGCAGCCAGGGGGACAGGGAAAACTATGGCTACACCTTC	NA	TRBV3-1/TRBV3-2	TRBJ1-2	TRBD1
CAWRTRDELFF	TGTGCCTGGAGGACCCGGGATGAACTGTTTTTT	NA	TRBV30	TRBJ1-4	NA
CASSLDPGGNQPQHF	TGTGCCAGCAGCTTAGACCCAGGGGGAAATCAGCCCCAGCATTTT	NA	TRBV7-2	TRBJ1-5	TRBD1
CASSLAGATGQPQHF	TGTGCCAGCAGTCTGGCGGGGGCGACAGGTCAGCCCCAGCATTTT	NA	TRBV6-2/TRBV6-3	TRBJ1-5	NA
CASARGNNSPLHF	TGTGCCAGTGCCCGAGGAAATAATTCACCCCTCCACTTT	NA	TRBV6-6	TRBJ1-6	NA
CASSPGVYEKLFF	TGTGCCAGCTCACCTGGGGTTTATGAAAAACTGTTTTTT	NA	TRBV18	TRBJ1-4	NA
CASSHRKSFASPHEQFF	TGTGCCAGCAGCCACAGAAAGTCCTTCGCTAGTCCCCATGAGCAGTTCTTC	once	TRBV3-1/TRBV3-2	TRBJ2-1	NA
CASSFTGSRQETQYF	TGTGCCAGCAGCTTCACAGGTTCCCGTCAAGAGACCCAGTACTTC	NA	TRBV7-6	TRBJ2-5	NA
CASSDGGLVVEQYF	TGTGCCAGCAGTGATGGGGGACTAGTCGTCGAGCAGTACTTC	NA	TRBV2	TRBJ2-7	TRBD2
CASSQVGAGNTEAFF	TGTGCCAGCAGCCAAGTGGGCGCAGGGAACACTGAAGCTTTCTTT	NA	TRBV3-1/TRBV3-2	TRBJ1-1	NA
CASSEYWTSDTQYF	TGCGCCAGCAGTGAATACTGGACTAGTGATACGCAGTATTTT	once	TRBV10-2	TRBJ2-3	TRBD2
CASNPLAAGETQYF	TGTGCCAGCAATCCTCTAGCGGCTGGGGAGACCCAGTACTTC	NA	TRBV6-5	TRBJ2-5	TRBD2
CAISESNRLEQFF	TGTGCCATCAGTGAGTCGAACCGTCTTGAGCAGTTCTTC	NA	TRBV10-3	TRBJ2-1	NA
CASSPGQRAGPQHF	TGTGCCAGCAGCCCCGGACAGAGGGCAGGGCCCCAGCATTTT	NA	TRBV7-2	TRBJ1-5	NA
CASSSSGTGGGETQYF	TGTGCCAGCAGCTCGTCCGGGACAGGGGGCGGAGAGACCCAGTACTTC	NA	TRBV7-3	TRBJ2-5	TRBD1
CASSDSRSHEKLFF	TGTGCCAGCAGCGACTCTAGGAGTCATGAAAAACTGTTTTTT	NA	TRBV9	TRBJ1-4	NA
CASSLGQGGGTEAFF	TGTGCCAGCAGCTTGGGACAGGGCGGGGGGACTGAAGCTTTCTTT	few	TRBV5-5	TRBJ1-1	TRBD1
CASSPRINDEQFF	TGTGCCAGCAGTCCGCGGATTAACGATGAGCAGTTCTTC	NA	TRBV27	TRBJ2-1	NA
CASSQESGVNQPQHF	TGTGCCAGCAGCCAAGAGTCAGGGGTCAATCAGCCCCAGCATTTT	NA	TRBV4-2	TRBJ1-5	NA
CATTIGAWGYGYTF	TGTGCCACGACAATTGGGGCTTGGGGCTATGGCTACACCTTC	NA	TRBV6-5	TRBJ1-2	NA
CASSVAEGAHEQYF	TGTGCCAGCAGCGTAGCTGAGGGAGCCCACGAGCAGTACTTC	once	TRBV9	TRBJ2-7	NA
CASSSTGTATNEKLFF	TGTGCCAGTAGTAGTACAGGAACCGCAACTAATGAAAAACTGTTTTTT	NA	TRBV19	TRBJ1-4	NA
CASSVSGSASGVTGELFF	TGTGCCAGCAGCGTAAGCGGGTCGGCTAGCGGGGTTACCGGGGAGCTGTTTTTT	NA	TRBV9	TRBJ2-2	TRBD2
CASSQVQSHGYTF	TGTGCCAGCAGCCAAGTACAGTCCCATGGCTACACCTTC	NA	TRBV3-1/TRBV3-2	TRBJ1-2	NA
CAVGFNTIYF	TGTGCCGTAGGGTTTAACACCATATATTTT	once	TRBV6-5	TRBJ1-3	NA
CASSFTSDTQYF	TGCGCCAGCAGCTTTACATCAGATACGCAGTATTTT	NA	TRBV5-1	TRBJ2-3	NA
CASSFGTDLNNSPLHF	TGTGCCAGCAGTTTCGGTACCGACTTAAATAATTCACCCCTCCACTTT	once	TRBV27	TRBJ1-6	NA
CASSRRTGTYNEQFF	TGTGCCAGCAGTAGAAGGACAGGCACCTACAATGAGCAGTTCTTC	NA	TRBV6-5	TRBJ2-1	TRBD1
CASLTGTGNTIYF	TGTGCCAGCCTGACGGGGACCGGAAACACCATATATTTT	NA	TRBV28	TRBJ1-3	NA
CASSQDGVDGYTF	TGTGCCAGCAGCCAAGACGGGGTGGATGGCTACACCTTC	NA	TRBV5-4	TRBJ1-2	NA
CASGTYGGIDEQYF	TGTGCTAGTGGTACCTATGGGGGGATAGACGAGCAGTACTTC	NA	TRBV12-5	TRBJ2-7	NA
CASSPGTLTGYTF	TGTGCCAGCAGTCCAGGAACCCTTACTGGCTACACCTTC	NA	TRBV6-5	TRBJ1-2	NA
CASSVTWLADTGELFF	TGTGCCAGCAGTGTAACTTGGCTAGCGGACACCGGGGAGCTGTTTTTT	once	TRBV6-1	TRBJ2-2	TRBD2
CASSLWEDTEAFF	TGTGCCAGCAGTTTATGGGAGGACACTGAAGCTTTCTTT	NA	TRBV12-3/TRBV12-4	TRBJ1-1	NA
CASSPQVMNTEAFF	TGTGCCAGCAGCCCCCAAGTGATGAACACTGAAGCTTTCTTT	NA	TRBV3-1/TRBV3-2	TRBJ1-1	NA
CASSTSVYEQYF	TGTGCCAGCAGTACTAGCGTCTACGAGCAGTACTTC	NA	TRBV6-6	TRBJ2-7	TRBD2
CASSLGQGENQPQHF	TGTGCCAGCAGTTTGGGACAGGGGGAGAATCAGCCCCAGCATTTT	NA	TRBV27	TRBJ1-5	TRBD1
CSASRVPEQFF	TGCAGTGCTAGTAGGGTCCCTGAGCAGTTCTTC	NA	TRBV20-1	TRBJ2-1	NA
CASSLTLDRGGTGELFF	TGTGCCAGCAGCTTAACGCTGGACAGGGGCGGCACCGGGGAGCTGTTTTTT	NA	TRBV7-3	TRBJ2-2	TRBD1
CASSVGTLSDEQFF	TGTGCCAGCAGCGTAGGGACCCTATCCGATGAGCAGTTCTTC	NA	TRBV9	TRBJ2-1	NA
CASSFSEQGIGGYTF	TGTGCCAGCAGTTTCAGCGAACAGGGGATTGGTGGCTACACCTTC	NA	TRBV6-5	TRBJ1-2	TRBD1
CASSPTVNSPLHF	TGTGCCAGCTCTCCGACAGTCAATTCACCCCTCCACTTT	NA	TRBV6-6	TRBJ1-6	NA
CASSVSGSSGANVLTF	TGTGCCAGCAGCGTAAGCGGCAGCTCTGGGGCCAACGTCCTGACTTTC	few	TRBV9	TRBJ2-6	NA
CASSWLPDTGELFF	TGTGCCAGCAGTTGGCTACCCGACACCGGGGAGCTGTTTTTT	NA	TRBV6-4	TRBJ2-2	NA
CASTEAGGLTDTQYF	TGTGCCAGTACTGAAGCGGGAGGGCTAACAGATACGCAGTATTTT	NA	TRBV19	TRBJ2-3	TRBD2
CASSTPWGGVTEAFF	TGTGCCAGTAGTACTCCCTGGGGGGGGGTGACTGAAGCTTTCTTT	NA	TRBV19	TRBJ1-1	NA
CASSPQGAEGYTF	TGTGCCAGCTCACCTCAGGGGGCTGAAGGCTACACCTTC	NA	TRBV18	TRBJ1-2	TRBD1
CASSPVRGPYYEQYF	TGTGCCAGCAGCCCCGTTCGCGGGCCCTACTACGAGCAGTACTTC	NA	TRBV11-2	TRBJ2-7	NA
CASSEVTGYYGYTF	TGTGCCAGCAGTGAAGTAACAGGGTACTATGGCTACACCTTC	NA	TRBV6-1	TRBJ1-2	NA
CASSQRNEQFF	TGTGCCAGCAGCCAGAGAAATGAGCAGTTCTTC	NA	TRBV3-1/TRBV3-2	TRBJ2-1	NA
CASSPFSDMGSYEQYF	TGTGCCAGCTCACCATTTTCGGACATGGGGTCCTACGAGCAGTACTTC	once	TRBV18	TRBJ2-7	NA